The clone carrying this T cell receptor (beta chain) was observed a few times. Its antigen is not known. This specimen comes from a study of blood T cells in healthy people across ages. With a J-beta primer mix and a sample-barcoded 5' primer, a second PCR ran about 7 to 11 cycles. TCRdb processed the 5' RACE reads anew with MiXCR; each CDR3 protein has one entry. The sample consists of more than 600,000 distinct CDR3 sequences, around 25% of them appearing once. Total RNA extraction produced at least 5.5 micrograms (per sample) for the study. The study, taken as a whole, reports: Across the age range, TCR beta diversity per million T cells fell in a roughly linear way.

Germline V gene sequence: CDR1 SGHTA, CDR2 FQGTGA. Trimming left V 5 bases short and J 4 bases short, with 17 bases between. CDR3 length: 15 residues. This sample was also put to use in a study of T cells of mothers and their children. This second report adds: In each mother, TCR beta CDR3 reads exceeded 8.5 million; in each child, they numbered approximately 3 million.

This sequence joins TRBV7-3 and TRBJ1-1, with D unclear. Sequenced: blood. The receptor's source is a boy aged 5-17 years in good health. CDR3 in amino acids: CASSVDGTGGTEAFF. The CDR3 DNA is TGTGCCAGCAGCGTCGACGGAACGGGAGGCACTGAAGCTTTCTTT.